This entry lists 13 T cell receptor beta chains sequenced from one sample in a study of STAT5B mutations in CD4+ large granular lymphocyte leukemia. Assay used: immunoSEQ multiplex PCR; TCRdb lists only in-frame clones, some missing. This sample has over 25,000 clones, with just under 85% found just once. Input material: CD4+ T cells from blood buffy coats. Receptor source: a human donor in good health.

The rearrangement links TRBV19 to TRBJ2-7, with D tentatively TRBD1 or TRBD2 (6 bases each). The CDR3 totals 12 residues. Germline V CDR1 and CDR2: LNHDA, SQIVND (reference sequence). V was trimmed by 5 bases and J by 6 bases, leaving 11 bases between them. The CDR3, as DNA: TGTGCCAGTAGTCCGAGGGGGGCCGAGCAGTACTTC. As protein: CASSPRGAEQYF.

This chain links TRBV7-9 with TRBJ2-1, with 11 bases fitting TRBD2. The V and J ends lost 5 bases and 6 bases, in that order; junction bases with no gene match: 6. The CDR3 is 15 amino acids. Germline values: CDR1 SEHNR, CDR2 FQNEAQ (reference sequence). CDR3 bases: TGTGCCAGCAGCCCTTTAGCGGGAGGGATCAATGAGCAGTTCTTC. Protein: CASSPLAGGINEQFF.

The CDR3 sequence is CASSVGAFQETQYF. The CDR3 coding sequence is TGTGCCAGTAGTGTGGGAGCCTTCCAAGAGACCCAGTACTTC. The V call is TRBV19, the J call TRBJ2-5; a weak D match, TRBD2 (5 bases). Trimming pared 5 bases from V and 1 base from J, leaving 11 bases between. The length of the CDR3 is 14 residues. Germline V gene lookup returns CDR1 LNHDA and CDR2 SQIVND (reference sequence).

CDR3: CASSQDLRDKDGYTF. The CDR3 DNA sequence: TGTGCCAGCAGCCAAGATCTCCGGGACAAGGATGGCTACACCTTC. J is TRBJ1-2 and V is TRBV14, with TRBD1 as a possible D gene (6 bases). The V end lost 0 bases, the J end lost 6 bases, and 14 bases lay between the germline ends. Per germline, CDR1 SGHDN and CDR2 FVKESK. The CDR3 is made up of 15 amino acids. Combining the CDR3 with reference TRBV14 and TRBJ1-2 gives the whole variable domain EAGVTQFPSHSVIEKGQTVTLRCDPISGHDNLYWYRRVMGKEIKFLLHFVKESKQDESGMPNNRFLAERTGGTYSTLKVQPAELEDSGVYFCASSQDLRDKDGYTFGSGTRLTVV.

The V call is TRBV7-9, the J call TRBJ1-2; D is undetermined. Trimming took 1 base from V and 7 from J, leaving 13 bases between them. Germline CDR1 SEHNR, CDR2 FQNEAQ (reference sequence). The CDR3 contains 14 residues. The CDR3 region has the DNA TGTGCCAGCAGCTTAGGCATCTATGGCGGTGGCTACACCTTC. It specifies CASSLGIYGGGYTF.

V is TRBV7-8 and J is TRBJ1-4; D call uncertain. CDR1 SGHVS and CDR2 FQNEAQ come from the germline V gene. This CDR3 region has 17 residues. The V end lost 4 bases, the J end lost 7 bases, and 22 bases lay between the germline ends. As DNA, the CDR3 is TGTGCCAGCAGCTCCGATCACCGGGCCGGGAAGAGTGAAAAACTGTTTTTT. Its translation: CASSSDHRAGKSEKLFF.

The chain recombines TRBV28 with TRBJ1-1; 7 nucleotides align to TRBD1. With V trimmed by 5 bases and J by 9 bases, 9 bases remained unmatched. The CDR3 sequence is 13 residues long. The germline V gene has CDR1 MDHEN and CDR2 SYDVKM. The CDR3 DNA reads as TGTGCCAGCAGTAAAGACAGGGCTCTTCAAGCTTTCTTT. Translating it yields CASSKDRALQAFF.

J is TRBJ2-4 and V is TRBV4-1, with a tentative D call TRBD2 (5 bases). Germline CDR1 and CDR2: MGHRA and YSYEKL. The CDR3 runs 15 residues. The V end was cut by 1 base, the J end by 5 bases, with 12 bases between. CDR3 region: CASSQARASQNIQYF. In DNA, the CDR3 is TGCGCCAGCAGCCAAGCCCGGGCTAGCCAAAACATTCAGTACTTC.

In DNA, the CDR3 is TGTGCCAGCAGTTTTGGACAGCTCTCTCTAGGCTACACCTTC. Translated, it gives CASSFGQLSLGYTF. The chain uses TRBV28 and TRBJ1-2, with D tentatively TRBD1 (6 bases). This CDR3 comprises 14 residues. Germline assignment: CDR1 MDHEN and CDR2 SYDVKM. The V end lost 3 bases, the J end lost 8 bases, and 16 bases lay between the germline ends.

The J gene is TRBJ2-3, the V gene TRBV14; a possible D gene is TRBD1 (6 bases). V lost 2 bases and J lost 2, with 20 bases in between. The CDR3 is made up of 18 amino acids. CDR1 and CDR2 (germline): SGHDN, FVKESK. CDR3 protein: CASSQRQGRPYFTDTQYF. The DNA for the CDR3 is TGTGCCAGCAGCCAAAGGCAGGGGCGACCCTACTTCACAGATACGCAGTATTTT.

V gene TRBV7-2 combines with J gene TRBJ1-1; 9 nucleotides match TRBD1. Germline CDR1 SGHTA, CDR2 FQGNSA. V shed 6 bases, J shed 6 bases, and the junction held 11 bases outside the gene matches. The CDR3 is 15 residues long. CDR3 bases: TGTGCCAGCAGGCCAGGGACAGGGATTCTCGCTGAAGCTTTCTTT. Protein: CASRPGTGILAEAFF. The whole variable domain, filled in from reference TRBV7-2 and TRBJ1-1, reads GAGVSQSPSNKVTEKGKDVELRCDPISGHTALYWYRQSLGQGLEFLIYFQGNSAPDKSGLPSDRFSAERTGGSVSTLTIQRTQQEDSAVYLCASRPGTGILAEAFFGQGTRLTVV.

The V call is TRBV28, the J call TRBJ2-2; D not certain. Germline CDR1 is MDHEN and CDR2 is SYDVKM. Trimming took off 4 bases at V and 0 bases at J, with 6 bases between the two ends. The CDR3 is made up of 14 amino acids. The CDR3 sequence: CASSSGANTGELFF. CDR3 in DNA: TGTGCCAGCAGTTCTGGGGCGAACACCGGGGAGCTGTTTTTT.

The chain is built from TRBV28 and TRBJ1-3; 7 bases map to TRBD1. The CDR3 spans 17 residues. With 3 bases clipped from V and 0 bases from J, the junction kept 8 bases outside the gene matches. CDR1 is MDHEN and CDR2 is SYDVKM in the germline V gene. The CDR3 DNA sequence: TGTGCCAGCAGTTTTTGGCCGACAGGGACCTCTGGAAACACCATATATTTT. Protein sequence: CASSFWPTGTSGNTIYF.